This T cell receptor (beta chain) was sequenced in a study of T-cell reconstitution after alpha-beta-depleted transplantation in children. CDR3 length equals 13 residues. Deletions cut 6 bases from V and 5 bases from J, with 13 bases between. Germline CDR1 and CDR2: MGHRA and YSYEKL. Study-wide results and caveats: Expanded clones from the graft, numbering several hundred, reportedly supplied alpha-beta T cells about two months after transplant. In some patients, recipient T cells and intrathymic progenitors surviving conditioning explained high day-60 diversity. After one year, T-cell counts and TCRbeta diversity mostly came from new T cells.

Details on this clonotype: Its antigen is unknown.

TCRbeta library preparation incorporated unique molecular identifiers. From the PCR reads, TCRdb called clonotypes with MiXCR, one entry per CDR3 protein. The sample has about 210,000 distinct CDR3 sequences; roughly 15% are singletons. Here the sequenced sample was PBMCs, mostly from graft donor cells, taken 360 days after TCRalphabeta/CD19-depleted stem cell transplant. This TCR derives from a male patient between 2 and 9 years old who had a stem cell transplant for acute lymphoblastic leukemia, so the T cells may come from the graft donor. The chain employs TRBV4-1 and TRBJ1-1; possible D gene TRBD1, 5 bases. The CDR3 region is CASRNGGGTEAFF. CDR3 nucleotides: TGCGCCAGCAGGAACGGGGGGGGGACTGAAGCTTTCTTT.